A single sample gave rise to the 16 T cell receptor beta chains below, sequenced in a study of T cell repertoires in cytomegalovirus infection. No antigen is known for these receptors. TCRdb re-derived calls from the reads in MiXCR, one entry per CDR3 protein. Of 110,000 or so distinct CDR3 sequences in the sample, 25% to 30% were seen once. Sample: CD8+ T cells from cultured PBMCs, taken from culture after CMV antigen stimulation. Receptors were obtained from a human donor in good health (CMV status not recorded). Some clones in this sample may be carry-over from other donors' samples.

The chain couples TRBV7-6 to TRBJ2-1, with TRBD2 matching over 12 bases. The CDR3 totals 15 residues. Trimming cost V 6 bases and J 4 bases; bases outside gene matches: 4. Germline-derived CDR1 and CDR2 are SGHVS and FNYEAQ. DNA for the CDR3: TGTGCCAGCAGAAGACTAGCGGGGGAATACAATGAGCAGTTCTTC. Protein sequence: CASRRLAGEYNEQFF.

The rearrangement joins TRBV15 to TRBJ1-2; D gene ambiguous. The CDR3 runs to 14 residues. The ends were cut back, 0 bases at V and 4 bases at J, with 9 bases in the middle. Germline V gene sequence: CDR1 LNHNV, CDR2 YYDKDF (reference sequence). The CDR3 nucleotides are TGTGCCACCAGCAGAGATGTCCAGCCCTATGGCTACACCTTC. Encoded protein: CATSRDVQPYGYTF.

The sample holds a few counts of this clonotype. This chain links TRBV4-1 with TRBJ1-1; D unresolved. The CDR3 consists of 13 residues. CDR1 is MGHRA and CDR2 is YSYEKL in the germline V gene. Between the trimmed V and J ends, which lost 3 bases and 1 base, there was a span of 6 bases. CDR3 coding DNA: TGCGCCAGCAGCCAGACAACGAACACTGAAGCTTTCTTT. This gives the protein CASSQTTNTEAFF.

This clonotype was picked up a small number of times. This chain uses TRBV11-2 with TRBJ2-2, with D perhaps matching TRBD1 or TRBD2 (6 bases each). The CDR3 has 16 residues. The V end lost 4 bases, the J end lost 5 bases, and 17 bases lay between the germline ends. Germline CDR1 and CDR2: SGHAT and FQNNGV. The CDR3 here is CASSSYRGVRTGELFF. CDR3 in DNA: TGTGCCAGCAGCTCCTATAGGGGGGTTAGGACCGGGGAGCTGTTTTTT.

This clonotype was seen only a few times. The J gene is TRBJ2-1, the V gene TRBV24-1; D uncertain. This CDR3 contains 14 residues. Trimming stripped 5 bases from V and 0 bases from J, with 7 bases between. CDR1 is KGHDR, CDR2 SFDVKD, per germline. CDR3 residues: CATSALSSYNEQFF. The DNA for the CDR3 is TGTGCCACCAGTGCTCTGAGCTCCTACAATGAGCAGTTCTTC.

The rearrangement uses TRBV11-1 and TRBJ2-2; no reliable D call. V lost 6 bases to trimming and J lost 5 bases, with 7 bases between them. The CDR3 loop spans 12 amino acids. CDR1 is SGHAT and CDR2 is FQDESV in the germline V gene (reference sequence). The CDR3 here is CASSQSTGELFF. CDR3 bases: TGTGCCAGCAGTCAATCGACCGGGGAGCTGTTTTTT.

This clonotype was seen only a few times. V gene TRBV7-8 combines with J gene TRBJ2-7, with 7 bases matching TRBD2. CDR1 and CDR2 from the germline V gene are SGHVS and FQNEAQ. Trimming cost V 1 base and J 4 bases; bases outside gene matches: 1. CDR3 length: 13 amino acids. This CDR3 is CASSLGAGYEQYF. The CDR3 DNA reads as TGTGCCAGCAGCTTAGGAGCGGGGTACGAGCAGTACTTC.

The chain joins TRBV19 to TRBJ2-1; no definite D call. From germline, CDR1 is LNHDA and CDR2 SQIVND (reference sequence). The CDR3 is 13 residues long. With 7 bases removed from V and 2 bases from J, the gap between germline ends came to 9 bases. The CDR3 sequence: CASKFTAYNEQFF. The CDR3 DNA reads TGTGCCAGTAAATTTACTGCCTACAATGAGCAGTTCTTC.

The V and J genes are TRBV15 and TRBJ1-6, with no clear D. This CDR3 contains 13 residues. V was trimmed by 4 bases and J by 10 bases, leaving 11 bases between them. CDR1 LNHNV and CDR2 YYDKDF come from the germline V gene (reference sequence). DNA for the CDR3: TGTGCCACCAGCAACGGCCCGGGGTCACCCCTCCACTTT. It codes for CATSNGPGSPLHF.

The V and J genes are TRBV7-9 and TRBJ2-7, with 7 positions matching TRBD1. V was pared by 5 bases and J by 3 bases, with 4 bases of the junction left unmatched. CDR1 is SEHNR and CDR2 is FQNEAQ in the germline V gene (reference sequence). The CDR3 has 13 amino acids. The CDR3 sequence is CASSQNRGYEQYF. Here the CDR3 DNA reads TGTGCCAGCAGCCAGAACAGGGGCTACGAGCAGTACTTC.

The gene calls are TRBV27 and TRBJ2-5; TRBD2 matches 13 bases. V shed 5 bases, J shed 4 bases, and the junction held 7 bases outside the gene matches. This CDR3 contains 16 residues. Germline values: CDR1 MNHEY, CDR2 SMNVEV (reference sequence). The CDR3 here is CASSTILAGGLETQYF. CDR3 sequence (DNA): TGTGCCAGCAGTACTATACTAGCGGGGGGGCTAGAGACCCAGTACTTC.

This clonotype was observed a few times. The rearrangement joins TRBV6-5 to TRBJ2-7, with a tentative D call TRBD2 (6 bases). The CDR3 covers 14 residues. Germline loops: CDR1 MNHEY, CDR2 SVGAGI. Trimming cost V 2 bases and J 3 bases, with 11 bases left between them. CDR3 sequence reads: CASSYLGGDYEQYF. For the CDR3, the DNA is TGTGCCAGCAGTTACCTGGGCGGGGACTACGAGCAGTACTTC.

The chain joins TRBV19 to TRBJ2-7; D is undetermined. Trimming took 2 bases from V and 2 from J, leaving 10 bases between them. The CDR3 has 14 residues. Germline CDR1 is LNHDA and CDR2 is SQIVND (reference sequence). CDR3 DNA sequence: TGTGCCAGTAGTATATTCAGTGGGGCCTACGAGCAGTACTTC. Translating gives CASSIFSGAYEQYF.

V and J are TRBV6-2 or TRBV6-3 and TRBJ1-2; unclear D gene. The CDR3 contains 12 residues. The germline V gene encodes CDR1 MNHEY and CDR2 SVGEGT. V lost 7 bases and J lost 8, with 14 bases in between. In DNA, the CDR3 is TGTGCCAGCACCCCCGATGGTCGCGGCTACACCTTC. Amino acid sequence: CASTPDGRGYTF.

This clonotype has a count of ten or more. The chain employs TRBV5-5 and TRBJ2-5; TRBD1 is a possible D gene (6 bases). Germline lookup yields CDR1 SGHKS and CDR2 YYEKEE (reference sequence). Trimming removed 0 bases at V and 0 bases at J, with 9 bases between. This CDR3 has 15 residues. The CDR3 spells CASSLVWDNQETQYF. CDR3 in DNA: TGTGCCAGCAGCTTGGTATGGGACAACCAAGAGACCCAGTACTTC.

The chain's CDR3 is CSARGRPYGYTF. The CDR3 region has the DNA TGCAGTGCTAGAGGGCGCCCTTATGGCTACACCTTC. The chain is built from TRBV20-1 and TRBJ1-2; D ambiguous. CDR1 DFQATT and CDR2 SNEGSKA come from the germline V gene (reference sequence). The CDR3 runs 12 residues. V gave up 1 base and J gave up 5 bases, with 8 bases separating them.